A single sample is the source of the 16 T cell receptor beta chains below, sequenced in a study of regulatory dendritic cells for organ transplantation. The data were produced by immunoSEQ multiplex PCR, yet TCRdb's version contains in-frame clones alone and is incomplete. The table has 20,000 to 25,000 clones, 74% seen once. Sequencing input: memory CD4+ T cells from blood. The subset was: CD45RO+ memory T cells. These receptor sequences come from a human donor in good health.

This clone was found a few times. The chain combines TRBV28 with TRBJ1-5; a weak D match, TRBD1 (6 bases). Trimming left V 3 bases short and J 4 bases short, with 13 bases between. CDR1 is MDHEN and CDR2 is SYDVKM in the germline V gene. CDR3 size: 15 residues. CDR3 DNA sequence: TGTGCCAGCAGTTTTGTGACAGGCGTAAATCAGCCCCAGCATTTT. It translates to CASSFVTGVNQPQHF.

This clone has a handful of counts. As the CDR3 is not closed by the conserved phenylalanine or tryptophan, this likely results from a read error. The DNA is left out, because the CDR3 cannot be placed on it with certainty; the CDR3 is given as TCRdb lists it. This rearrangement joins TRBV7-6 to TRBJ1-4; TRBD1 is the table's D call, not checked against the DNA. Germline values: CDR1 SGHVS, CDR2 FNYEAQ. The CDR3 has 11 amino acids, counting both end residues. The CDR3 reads CASSLMQGGTS.

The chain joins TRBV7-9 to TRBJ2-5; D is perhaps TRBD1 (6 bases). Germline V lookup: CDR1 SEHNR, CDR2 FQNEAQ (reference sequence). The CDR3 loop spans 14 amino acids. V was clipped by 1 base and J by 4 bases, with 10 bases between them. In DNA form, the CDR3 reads TGTGCCAGCAGCTTAGTAAGGGGGTCAGAGACCCAGTACTTC. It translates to CASSLVRGSETQYF.

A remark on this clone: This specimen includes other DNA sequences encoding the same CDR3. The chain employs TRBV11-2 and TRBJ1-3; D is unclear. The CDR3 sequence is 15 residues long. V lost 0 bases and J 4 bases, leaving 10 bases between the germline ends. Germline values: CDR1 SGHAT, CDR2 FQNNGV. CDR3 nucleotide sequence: TGTGCCAGCAGCTTAGATCCCGGGAGAGGAAACACCATATATTTT. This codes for CASSLDPGRGNTIYF.

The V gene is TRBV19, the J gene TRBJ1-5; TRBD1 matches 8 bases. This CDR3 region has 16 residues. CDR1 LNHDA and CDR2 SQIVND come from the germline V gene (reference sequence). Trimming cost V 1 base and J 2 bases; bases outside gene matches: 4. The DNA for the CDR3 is TGTGCCAGTAGTATAGTTCAGGGGGCTGGCAATCAGCCCCAGCATTTT. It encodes CASSIVQGAGNQPQHF.

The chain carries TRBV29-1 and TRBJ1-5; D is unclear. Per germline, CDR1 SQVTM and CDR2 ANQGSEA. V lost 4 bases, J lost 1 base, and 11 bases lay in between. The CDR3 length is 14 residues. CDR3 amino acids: CSVGADSSNQPQHF. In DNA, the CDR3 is TGCAGCGTTGGTGCGGACTCGAGCAATCAGCCCCAGCATTTT.

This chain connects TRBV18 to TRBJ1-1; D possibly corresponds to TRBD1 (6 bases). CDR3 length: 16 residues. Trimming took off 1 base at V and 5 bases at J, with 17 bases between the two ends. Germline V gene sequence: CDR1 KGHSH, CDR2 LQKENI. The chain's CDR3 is CASSPRLMDRDTEAFF. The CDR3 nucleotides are TGTGCCAGCTCACCACGGCTAATGGACAGAGATACTGAAGCTTTCTTT.

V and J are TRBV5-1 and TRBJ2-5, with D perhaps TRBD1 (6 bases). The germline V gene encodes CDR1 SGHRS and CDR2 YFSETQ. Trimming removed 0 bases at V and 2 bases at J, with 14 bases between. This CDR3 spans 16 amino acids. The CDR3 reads CASSLEGFRGQETQYF. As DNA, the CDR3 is TGCGCCAGCAGCTTGGAGGGTTTCAGGGGTCAAGAGACCCAGTACTTC. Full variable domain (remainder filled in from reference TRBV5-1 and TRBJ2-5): KAGVTQTPRYLIKTRGQQVTLSCSPISGHRSVSWYQQTPGQGLQFLFEYFSETQRNKGNFPGRFSGRQFSNSRSEMNVSTLELGDSALYLCASSLEGFRGQETQYFGPGTRLLVL.

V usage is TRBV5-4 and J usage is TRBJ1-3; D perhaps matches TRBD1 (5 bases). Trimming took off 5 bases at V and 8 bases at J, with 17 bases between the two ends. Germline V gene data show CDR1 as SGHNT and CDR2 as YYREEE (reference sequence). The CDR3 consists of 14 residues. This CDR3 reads CASRTGGISDTIYF. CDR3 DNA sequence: TGTGCCAGCAGGACGGGGGGAATTTCGGACACCATATATTTT.

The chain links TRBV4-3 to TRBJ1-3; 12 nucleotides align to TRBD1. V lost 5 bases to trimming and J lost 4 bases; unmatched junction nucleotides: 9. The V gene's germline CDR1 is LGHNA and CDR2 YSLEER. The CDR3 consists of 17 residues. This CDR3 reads CASSVEAGTGGGNTIYF. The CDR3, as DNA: TGCGCCAGCAGCGTGGAAGCCGGGACAGGGGGCGGAAACACCATATATTTT.

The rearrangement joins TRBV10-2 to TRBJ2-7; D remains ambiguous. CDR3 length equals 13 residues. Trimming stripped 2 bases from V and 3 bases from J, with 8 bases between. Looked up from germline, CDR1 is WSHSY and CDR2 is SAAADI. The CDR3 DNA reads TGCGCCAGCAGTGAGAACAGTAACTACGAGCAGTACTTC. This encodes CASSENSNYEQYF.

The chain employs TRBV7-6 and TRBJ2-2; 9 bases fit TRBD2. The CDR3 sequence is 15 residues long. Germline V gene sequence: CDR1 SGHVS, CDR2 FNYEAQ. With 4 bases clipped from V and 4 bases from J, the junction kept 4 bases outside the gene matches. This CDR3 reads CASSSGGGVTGELFF. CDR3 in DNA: TGTGCCAGCAGCTCCGGCGGGGGGGTCACCGGGGAGCTGTTTTTT. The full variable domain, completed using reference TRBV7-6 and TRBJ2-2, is GAGVSQSPRYKVTKRGQDVALRCDPISGHVSLYWYRQALGQGPEFLTYFNYEAQQDKSGLPNDRFSAERPEGSISTLTIQRTEQRDSAMYRCASSSGGGVTGELFFGEGSRLTVL.

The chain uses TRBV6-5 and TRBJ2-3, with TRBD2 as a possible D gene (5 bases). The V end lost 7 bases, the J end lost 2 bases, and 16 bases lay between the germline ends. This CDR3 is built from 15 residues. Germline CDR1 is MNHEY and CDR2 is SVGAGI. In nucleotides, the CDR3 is TGTGCCAGCAATACAGCGACCGGGAACACAGATACGCAGTATTTT. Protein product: CASNTATGNTDTQYF.

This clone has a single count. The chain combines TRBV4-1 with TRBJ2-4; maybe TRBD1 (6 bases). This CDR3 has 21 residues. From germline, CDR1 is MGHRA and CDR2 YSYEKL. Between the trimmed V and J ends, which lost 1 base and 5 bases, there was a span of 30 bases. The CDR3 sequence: CASSQAGDPYRDGLRENIQYF. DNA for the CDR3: TGCGCCAGCAGCCAAGCCGGAGACCCTTACAGGGATGGGCTCAGAGAAAACATTCAGTACTTC.

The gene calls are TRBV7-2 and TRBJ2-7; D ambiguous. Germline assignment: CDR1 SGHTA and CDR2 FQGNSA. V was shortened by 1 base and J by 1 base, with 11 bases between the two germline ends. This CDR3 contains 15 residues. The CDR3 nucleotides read TGTGCCAGCAGCTTAGGGTCTAGTCCATCCTACGAGCAGTACTTC. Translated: CASSLGSSPSYEQYF.

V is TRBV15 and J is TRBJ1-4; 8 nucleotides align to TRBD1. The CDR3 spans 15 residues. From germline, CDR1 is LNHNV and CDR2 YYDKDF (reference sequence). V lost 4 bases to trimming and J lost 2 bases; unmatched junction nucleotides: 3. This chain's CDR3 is CATSTRTGTNEKLFF. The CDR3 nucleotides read TGTGCCACCAGCACCCGGACAGGGACTAATGAAAAACTGTTTTTT.